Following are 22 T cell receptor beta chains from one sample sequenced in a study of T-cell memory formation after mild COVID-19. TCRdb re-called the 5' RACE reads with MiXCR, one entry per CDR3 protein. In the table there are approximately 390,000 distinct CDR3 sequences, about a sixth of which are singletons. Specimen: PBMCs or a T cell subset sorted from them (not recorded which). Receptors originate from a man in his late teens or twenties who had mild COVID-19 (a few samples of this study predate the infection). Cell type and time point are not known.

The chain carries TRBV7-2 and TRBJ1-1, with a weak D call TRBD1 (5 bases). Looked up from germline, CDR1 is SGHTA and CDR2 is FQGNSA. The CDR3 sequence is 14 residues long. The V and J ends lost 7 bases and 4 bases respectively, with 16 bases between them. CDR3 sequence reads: CASNMGRRGTEAFF. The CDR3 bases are TGTGCCAGCAACATGGGGCGTAGGGGCACTGAAGCTTTCTTT.

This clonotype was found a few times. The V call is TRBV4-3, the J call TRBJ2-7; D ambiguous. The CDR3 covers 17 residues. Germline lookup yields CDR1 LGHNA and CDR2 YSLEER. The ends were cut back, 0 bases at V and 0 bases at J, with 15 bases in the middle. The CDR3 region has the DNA TGCGCCAGCAGCCAAGATATCAGGCAGGTGAGCTCCTACGAGCAGTACTTC. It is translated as CASSQDIRQVSSYEQYF.

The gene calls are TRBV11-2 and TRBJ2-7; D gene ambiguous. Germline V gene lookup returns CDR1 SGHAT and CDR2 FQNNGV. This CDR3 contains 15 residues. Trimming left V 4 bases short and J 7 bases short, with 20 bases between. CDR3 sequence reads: CASSSLWSGLREQYF. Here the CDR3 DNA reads TGTGCCAGCAGCTCTCTTTGGTCTGGCCTGCGGGAGCAGTACTTC. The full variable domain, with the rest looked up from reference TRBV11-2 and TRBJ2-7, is EAGVAQSPRYKIIEKRQSVAFWCNPISGHATLYWYQQILGQGPKLLIQFQNNGVVDDSQLPKDRFSAERLKGVDSTLKIQPAKLEDSAVYLCASSSLWSGLREQYFGPGTRLTVT.

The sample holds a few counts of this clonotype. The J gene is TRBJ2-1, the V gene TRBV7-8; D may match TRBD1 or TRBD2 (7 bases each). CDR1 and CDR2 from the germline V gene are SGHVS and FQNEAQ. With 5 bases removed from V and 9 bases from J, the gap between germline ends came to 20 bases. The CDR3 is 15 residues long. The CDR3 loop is CASSKTGREFSEQFF. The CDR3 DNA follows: TGTGCCAGCAGCAAGACAGGGAGGGAGTTCAGTGAGCAGTTCTTC.

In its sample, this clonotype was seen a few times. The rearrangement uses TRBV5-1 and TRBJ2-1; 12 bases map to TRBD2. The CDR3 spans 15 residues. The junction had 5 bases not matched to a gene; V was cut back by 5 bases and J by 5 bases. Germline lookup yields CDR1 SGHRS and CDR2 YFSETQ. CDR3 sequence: CASRKLAGGDNEQFF. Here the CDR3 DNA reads TGCGCCAGCAGGAAACTAGCGGGGGGTGACAATGAGCAGTTCTTC.

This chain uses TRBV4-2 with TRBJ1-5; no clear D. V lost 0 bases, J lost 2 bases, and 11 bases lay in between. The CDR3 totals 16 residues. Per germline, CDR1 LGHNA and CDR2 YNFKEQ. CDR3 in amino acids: CASSQDRSYGNQPQHF. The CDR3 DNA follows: TGTGCCAGCAGCCAAGACAGATCGTATGGCAATCAGCCCCAGCATTTT.

CDR3 DNA sequence: TGCAGTGCTAAGCCGGGACAGCACACCGGGGAGCTGTTTTTT. It encodes CSAKPGQHTGELFF. The chain employs TRBV20-1 and TRBJ2-2; 7 nucleotides match TRBD1. This CDR3 is 14 amino acids long. J gave up 3 bases and V 4 bases, and 5 bases lay outside the gene matches. CDR1 is DFQATT, CDR2 SNEGSKA, per germline (reference sequence).

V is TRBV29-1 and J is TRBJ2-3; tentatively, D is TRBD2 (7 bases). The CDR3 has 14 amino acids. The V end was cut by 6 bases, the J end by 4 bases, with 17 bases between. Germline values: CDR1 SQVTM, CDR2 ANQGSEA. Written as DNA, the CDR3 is TGCAGCGTGAGGCGGGGGCCCGGGCCAGATACGCAGTATTTT. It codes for CSVRRGPGPDTQYF.

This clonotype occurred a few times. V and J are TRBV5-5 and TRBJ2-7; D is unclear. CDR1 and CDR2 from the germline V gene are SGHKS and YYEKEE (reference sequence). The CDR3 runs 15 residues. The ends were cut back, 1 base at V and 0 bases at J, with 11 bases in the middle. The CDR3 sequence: CASSLSPSSSYEQYV. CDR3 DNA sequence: TGTGCCAGCAGCTTGAGTCCGTCGAGCTCCTACGAGCAGTACGTC.

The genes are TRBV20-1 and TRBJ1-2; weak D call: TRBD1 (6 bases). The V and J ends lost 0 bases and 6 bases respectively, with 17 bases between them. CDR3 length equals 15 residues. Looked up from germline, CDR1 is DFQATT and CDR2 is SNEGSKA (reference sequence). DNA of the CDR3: TGCAGTGCTAGAGACCCCTCGGGACAATCGAATGGCTACACCTTC. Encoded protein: CSARDPSGQSNGYTF.

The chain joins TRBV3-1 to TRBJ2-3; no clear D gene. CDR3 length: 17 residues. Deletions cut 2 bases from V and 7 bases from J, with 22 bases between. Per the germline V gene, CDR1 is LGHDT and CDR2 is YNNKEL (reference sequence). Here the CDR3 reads CASSQRRAVDLENTQYF. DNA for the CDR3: TGTGCCAGCAGCCAACGCCGAGCAGTCGATCTAGAGAATACGCAGTATTTT.

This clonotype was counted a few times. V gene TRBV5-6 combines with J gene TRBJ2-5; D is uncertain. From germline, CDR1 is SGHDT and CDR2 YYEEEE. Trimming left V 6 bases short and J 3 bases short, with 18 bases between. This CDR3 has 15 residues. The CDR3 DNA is TGTGCCAGCAAAACCCGGCCCAACGAAAAAGAGACCCAGTACTTC. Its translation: CASKTRPNEKETQYF. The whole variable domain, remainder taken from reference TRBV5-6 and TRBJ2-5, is DAGVTQSPTHLIKTRGQQVTLRCSPKSGHDTVSWYQQALGQGPQFIFQYYEEEERQRGNFPDRFSGHQFPNYSSELNVNALLLGDSALYLCASKTRPNEKETQYFGPGTRLLVL.

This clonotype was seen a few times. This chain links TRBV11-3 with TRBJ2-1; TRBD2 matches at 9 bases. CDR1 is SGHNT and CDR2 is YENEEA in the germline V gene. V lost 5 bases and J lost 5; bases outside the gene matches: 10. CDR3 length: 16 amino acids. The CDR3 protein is CASSARAGGPNNEQFF. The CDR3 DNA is TGTGCCAGCAGCGCAAGGGCGGGGGGGCCTAACAATGAGCAGTTCTTC.

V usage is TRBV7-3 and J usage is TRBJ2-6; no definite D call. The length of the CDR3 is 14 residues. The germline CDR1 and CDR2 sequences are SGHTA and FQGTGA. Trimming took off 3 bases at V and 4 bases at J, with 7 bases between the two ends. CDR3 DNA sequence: TGTGCCAGCAGCTTCCTGGGGGGGGCCAACGTCCTGACTTTC. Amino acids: CASSFLGGANVLTF.

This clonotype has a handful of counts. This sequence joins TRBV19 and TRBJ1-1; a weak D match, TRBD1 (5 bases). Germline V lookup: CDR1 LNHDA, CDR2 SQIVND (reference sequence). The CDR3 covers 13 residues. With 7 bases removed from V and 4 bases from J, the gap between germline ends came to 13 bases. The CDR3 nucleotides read TGTGCCAGTACCCTACGGGGGGGCACTGAAGCTTTCTTT. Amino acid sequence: CASTLRGGTEAFF. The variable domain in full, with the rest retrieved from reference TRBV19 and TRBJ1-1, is DGGITQSPKYLFRKEGQNVTLSCEQNLNHDAMYWYRQDPGQGLRLIYYSQIVNDFQKGDIAEGYSVSREKKESFPLTVTSAQKNPTAFYLCASTLRGGTEAFFGQGTRLTVV.

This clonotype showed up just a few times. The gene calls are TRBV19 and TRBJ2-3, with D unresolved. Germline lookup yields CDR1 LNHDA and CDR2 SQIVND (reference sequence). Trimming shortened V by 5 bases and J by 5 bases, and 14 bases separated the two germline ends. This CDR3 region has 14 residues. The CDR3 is CASSPPGRRDTQYF. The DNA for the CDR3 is TGTGCCAGTAGTCCTCCGGGCCGACGAGATACGCAGTATTTT.

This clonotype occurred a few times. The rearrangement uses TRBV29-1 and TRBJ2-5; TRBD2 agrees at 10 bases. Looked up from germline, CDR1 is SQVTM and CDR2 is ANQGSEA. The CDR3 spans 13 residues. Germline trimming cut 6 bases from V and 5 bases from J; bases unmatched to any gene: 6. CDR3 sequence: CSVGAGGPETQYF. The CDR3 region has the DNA TGCAGCGTGGGAGCGGGGGGGCCCGAGACCCAGTACTTC.

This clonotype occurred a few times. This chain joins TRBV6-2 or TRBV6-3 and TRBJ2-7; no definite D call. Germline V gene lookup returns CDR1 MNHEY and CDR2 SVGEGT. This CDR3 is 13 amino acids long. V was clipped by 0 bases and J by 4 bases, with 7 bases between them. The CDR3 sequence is CASSYSDTYEQYF. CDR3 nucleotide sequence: TGTGCCAGCAGTTACTCAGACACTTACGAGCAGTACTTC.

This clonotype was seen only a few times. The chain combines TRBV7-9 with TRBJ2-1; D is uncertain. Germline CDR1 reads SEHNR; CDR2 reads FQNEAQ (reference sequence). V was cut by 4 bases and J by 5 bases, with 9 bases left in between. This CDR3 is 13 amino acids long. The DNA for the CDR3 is TGTGCCAGCAGCTCAGCCTTCCACAATGAGCAGTTCTTC. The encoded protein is CASSSAFHNEQFF.

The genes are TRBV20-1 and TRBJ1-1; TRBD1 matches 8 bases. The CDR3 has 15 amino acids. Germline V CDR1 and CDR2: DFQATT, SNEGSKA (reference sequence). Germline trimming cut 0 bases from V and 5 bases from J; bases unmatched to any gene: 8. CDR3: CSAREPGGSATEAFF. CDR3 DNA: TGCAGTGCTAGAGAGCCAGGGGGCTCAGCAACTGAAGCTTTCTTT.

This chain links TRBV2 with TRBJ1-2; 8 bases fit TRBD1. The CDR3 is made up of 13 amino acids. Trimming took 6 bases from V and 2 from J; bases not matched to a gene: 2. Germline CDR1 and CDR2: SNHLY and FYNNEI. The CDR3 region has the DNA TGTGCCAGCAGGGGGGACAGGAACTATGGCTACACCTTC. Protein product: CASRGDRNYGYTF.

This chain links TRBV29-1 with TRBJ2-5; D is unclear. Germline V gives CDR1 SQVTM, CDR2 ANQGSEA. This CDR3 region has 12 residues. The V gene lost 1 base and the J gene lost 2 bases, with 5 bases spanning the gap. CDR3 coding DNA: TGCAGCGTTGAAGGGAATCAAGAGACCCAGTACTTC. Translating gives CSVEGNQETQYF.